This note documents a single T cell receptor beta chain sequence. The antigen is undetermined. There are 15 residues in the CDR3. V shed 5 bases, J shed 2 bases, and the junction held 5 bases outside the gene matches. In germline, CDR1 is MDHEN, CDR2 SYDVKM. This record comes from a study of T cell responses to AZD1222 COVID-19 vaccine. The study, taken as a whole, reports: In all cases, repertoires were sampled only after the peak T cell response. Epitopes outside B.1.351 and B.1.1.7 mutated regions reportedly drew nearly half of spike TCRs. Donors in the cohort were predominantly white British and more often female, and clonal diversity was possibly underestimated. Seropositivity was recorded at baseline in only 6 or 7 AZD1222 recipients.

Measured with immunoSEQ multiplex PCR; TCRdb has only the in-frame clones, and not every one. The table shows 150,000 to 200,000 clones, with 85% to 95% occurring only once. This chain connects TRBV28 to TRBJ2-7, with 11 bases that match TRBD1. The sequence derives from an adult in good health. Sequenced here: peripheral blood, sampled on day 0 of AZD1222 vaccination. The CDR3 DNA sequence: TGTGCCAGCAGTGCGGGACAGGGGGAAACCTACGAGCAGTACTTC. Residues: CASSAGQGETYEQYF.